Listed below are T cell receptor beta chains from one sample, sequenced in a study of cytomegalovirus exposure and HLA in healthy donors. Measured with immunoSEQ multiplex PCR; TCRdb has only the in-frame clones, and not every one. The table includes under 200,000 clones, about nine tenths detected once. Material: PBMCs. The receptors shown here come from a boy aged 2-9 years in good health and CMV-seronegative. Both conserved end residues are trimmed from each CDR3.

cdr3_aa: ASTIDRVGGYT
v_call: TRBV28
j_call: TRBJ1-2

cdr3_aa: ASSAGAQGSGTDTQY
v_call: TRBV7-6
j_call: TRBJ2-3

cdr3_aa: ASSDLAISSYNEQF
v_call: TRBV5-1
j_call: TRBJ2-1

cdr3_aa: ASGLGDRGPQETQY
v_call: TRBV12-5
j_call: TRBJ2-5

cdr3_aa: AWPRLAGLGGTQY
v_call: TRBV30
j_call: TRBJ2-5

cdr3_aa: ASSFLRSYEQY
v_call: TRBV28
j_call: NA

cdr3_aa: SVEGGRDYLMNTEAF
v_call: TRBV29-1
j_call: TRBJ1-1

cdr3_aa: ALATGGYSPLH
v_call: TRBV30
j_call: TRBJ1-6

cdr3_aa: ASSQSPTNWETQY
v_call: TRBV6-5
j_call: TRBJ2-5

cdr3_aa: ASTGSYNSPLH
v_call: TRBV27
j_call: TRBJ1-6

cdr3_aa: ASRETGAKVTQY
v_call: TRBV2
j_call: TRBJ2-5

cdr3_aa: ASSRTGGLSYEQY
v_call: TRBV27
j_call: TRBJ2-7

cdr3_aa: AWSLAIGDTEAF
v_call: TRBV30
j_call: TRBJ1-1

cdr3_aa: ASSQDMRGSSYEQY
v_call: TRBV4-1
j_call: NA

cdr3_aa: ASSKRTSGKETQY
v_call: TRBV9
j_call: TRBJ2-5

cdr3_aa: ASSPLTQYNEQF
v_call: TRBV27
j_call: TRBJ2-1

cdr3_aa: ASSQVTRAGGIDQPQH
v_call: TRBV4-2
j_call: TRBJ1-5

cdr3_aa: ASSLVLEEKLF
v_call: TRBV5-6
j_call: TRBJ1-4

cdr3_aa: ASSAVFSDQPQH
v_call: TRBV6-5
j_call: TRBJ1-5

cdr3_aa: ASSLAGTYNSPLH
v_call: TRBV5-1
j_call: TRBJ1-6

cdr3_aa: ASSVGETSATKNIQY
v_call: TRBV7-9
j_call: TRBJ2-4

cdr3_aa: ASSYTGSNQPQH
v_call: TRBV27
j_call: TRBJ1-5

cdr3_aa: AWSVEGAYGYT
v_call: TRBV30
j_call: TRBJ1-2

cdr3_aa: ASSQLAGTGPYQETQY
v_call: TRBV14
j_call: TRBJ2-5

cdr3_aa: ASSVGGRGYNEQF
v_call: TRBV9
j_call: TRBJ2-1

cdr3_aa: ASSSTSGATDTQY
v_call: TRBV7-9
j_call: TRBJ2-3

cdr3_aa: ASSASPGQGKTQY
v_call: TRBV6-1
j_call: TRBJ2-5

cdr3_aa: ASSYAGGVEETQY
v_call: TRBV7-2
j_call: TRBJ2-5

cdr3_aa: ASSLATGGEQF
v_call: TRBV7-7
j_call: TRBJ2-1

cdr3_aa: ASSLELAGGPYHEQF
v_call: TRBV11-2
j_call: TRBJ2-1

cdr3_aa: ASSILAGGTDTQY
v_call: TRBV19
j_call: TRBJ2-3

cdr3_aa: ASSQDSTQY
v_call: TRBV14
j_call: TRBJ2-5

cdr3_aa: ASSLRDSLYEQY
v_call: TRBV5-1
j_call: TRBJ2-7

cdr3_aa: ASSYAPGNYGYT
v_call: TRBV6-5
j_call: TRBJ1-2

cdr3_aa: ASSQETQGGTQY
v_call: TRBV4-1
j_call: TRBJ2-5

cdr3_aa: ASSTGQNSPLH
v_call: TRBV11-3
j_call: TRBJ1-6

cdr3_aa: ASSESPGNTIY
v_call: TRBV2
j_call: TRBJ1-3

cdr3_aa: ASSERNRGGGEQY
v_call: TRBV25-1
j_call: TRBJ2-7

cdr3_aa: ASSIDRFETSVSSNEQF
v_call: TRBV19
j_call: TRBJ2-1

cdr3_aa: ASSARKRASTDTQY
v_call: TRBV10-2
j_call: TRBJ2-3

cdr3_aa: ASSLDPSGALNEQF
v_call: TRBV11-3
j_call: TRBJ2-1

cdr3_aa: ASSFGTSGGRETQY
v_call: TRBV5-1
j_call: TRBJ2-5

cdr3_aa: ASSQGRGQPQH
v_call: TRBV5-6
j_call: TRBJ1-5

cdr3_aa: ASSWGDSYEQY
v_call: TRBV7-9
j_call: TRBJ2-7

cdr3_aa: ASSQVFGTEAF
v_call: TRBV4-1
j_call: TRBJ1-1

cdr3_aa: ASSLGRNTEAF
v_call: TRBV28
j_call: TRBJ1-1

cdr3_aa: ASSGGTSGRFPYEQY
v_call: TRBV5-1
j_call: TRBJ2-7

cdr3_aa: ASSSRHEQF
v_call: TRBV14
j_call: TRBJ2-1

cdr3_aa: ASSRGTSGRPGELF
v_call: TRBV7-3
j_call: TRBJ2-2

cdr3_aa: ASSTEAGNTIY
v_call: TRBV2
j_call: TRBJ1-3

cdr3_aa: ASSVTGAGELF
v_call: TRBV9
j_call: TRBJ2-2

cdr3_aa: ASSERGASYNEQF
v_call: TRBV2
j_call: TRBJ2-1